This T cell receptor beta chain is from a study of cytomegalovirus exposure and HLA in healthy donors. General observations from the study: Cytomegalovirus status was reportedly diagnosed by the classifier with high specificity and sensitivity.

The PCR was carried out with 60 Vbeta primers and 13 Jbeta primers. Profiled with immunoSEQ multiplex PCR; TCRdb holds only in-frame clones, not every one. The data hold more than 95,000 clones, with roughly 15% observed a single time. The donors (healthy individuals) were bone marrow donors. This clone appeared a few times. The antigen remains undetermined. The TCR was taken from a female donor in good health and CMV-seropositive. Sequencing was done on a sample of PBMCs.

Written as DNA, the CDR3 is TGCGCCAGCAGCCACGATTCCAGGGTACGGATGGTGGGCACTGAAGCTTTCTTT. Protein: CASSHDSRVRMVGTEAFF. This sequence joins TRBV5-1 and TRBJ1-1; D might be TRBD1 (5 bases). CDR3 length equals 18 residues. Trimming took 4 bases from V and 4 from J, leaving 26 bases between them. Per germline, CDR1 SGHRS and CDR2 YFSETQ. Full variable domain (missing parts from reference TRBV5-1 and TRBJ1-1): KAGVTQTPRYLIKTRGQQVTLSCSPISGHRSVSWYQQTPGQGLQFLFEYFSETQRNKGNFPGRFSGRQFSNSRSEMNVSTLELGDSALYLCASSHDSRVRMVGTEAFFGQGTRLTVV.